This entry lists 26 T cell receptor beta chains sequenced from one sample in a study of control samples from healthy donors and cancer patients. Assay used: immunoSEQ multiplex PCR; TCRdb lists only in-frame clones, some missing. The table has fewer than 85,000 clones, 89% seen once. Sequencing was carried out using blood. The origin of the receptors is a man aged 45 to 65 in good health.

This clone occurred once. This chain uses TRBV5-5 with TRBJ2-5; maybe TRBD1 (6 bases). The CDR3 contains 15 residues. Trimming took off 4 bases at V and 5 bases at J, with 18 bases between the two ends. CDR1 and CDR2 from the germline V gene are SGHKS and YYEKEE (reference sequence). This CDR3 is CASSRRQGLGETQYF. The CDR3 DNA reads as TGTGCCAGCAGCCGAAGGCAGGGGTTAGGTGAGACCCAGTACTTC.

The count of this clone is one. CDR3 sequence: CASSLVPVGISNQPQHF. For the CDR3, the DNA is TGTGCCAGCAGCTTAGTGCCCGTAGGGATTAGCAATCAGCCCCAGCATTTT. The genes are TRBV7-8 and TRBJ1-5; no clear D. The CDR3 is 17 amino acids. Germline CDR1 SGHVS, CDR2 FQNEAQ. The V and J ends lost 1 base and 0 bases respectively, with 13 bases between them. Based on the CDR3 plus reference TRBV7-8 and TRBJ1-5, the full variable domain is GAGVSQSPRYKVAKRGQDVALRCDPISGHVSLFWYQQALGQGPEFLTYFQNEAQLDKSGLPSDRFFAERPEGSVSTLKIQRTQQEDSAVYLCASSLVPVGISNQPQHFGDGTRLSIL.

The J gene is TRBJ1-2, the V gene TRBV6-5; perhaps TRBD1 as D (6 bases). The V and J ends lost 8 bases and 4 bases respectively, with 8 bases between them. This CDR3 is 11 amino acids long. CDR1 and CDR2 (germline): MNHEY, SVGAGI. CDR3 sequence reads: CASSGVYGYTF. The CDR3 coding sequence is TGTGCCAGCTCAGGGGTCTATGGCTACACCTTC.

V and J are TRBV7-8 and TRBJ2-3; D call uncertain. Germline V CDR1 and CDR2: SGHVS, FQNEAQ. V gave up 7 bases and J gave up 2 bases, with 16 bases separating them. The CDR3 consists of 15 residues. The CDR3 DNA sequence: TGTGCCAGCACTCAAAGTTCGGCAGTCACAGATACGCAGTATTTT. Amino acid sequence: CASTQSSAVTDTQYF.

In DNA, the CDR3 is TGTGCCATCAGTGAGGGCACTTTTGGAAACTATGGCTACACCTTC. Its protein is CAISEGTFGNYGYTF. The V and J genes are TRBV10-3 and TRBJ1-2; D call uncertain. Germline-derived CDR1 and CDR2 are ENHRY and SYGVKD. Trimming left V 2 bases short and J 2 bases short, with 12 bases between. This CDR3 region has 15 residues.

There are a few counts of this clone. The V and J genes are TRBV27 and TRBJ1-6; 7 nucleotides match TRBD1. V was pared by 7 bases and J by 7 bases, with 10 bases of the junction left unmatched. CDR1 and CDR2 from the germline V gene are MNHEY and SMNVEV (reference sequence). The CDR3 consists of 15 residues. The chain's CDR3 is CASTIWTGRNSPLHF. Here the CDR3 DNA reads TGTGCCAGCACCATCTGGACAGGAAGGAATTCACCCCTCCACTTT.

This chain joins TRBV3-1 (or the pseudogene TRBV3-2) and TRBJ1-2; the D is unclear. This CDR3 region has 13 residues. CDR1 and CDR2 (germline): LGHDT, YNNKEL (reference sequence). V was clipped by 2 bases and J by 9 bases, with 13 bases between them. The CDR3, as DNA: TGTGCCAGCAGCCAAATAGAGGGTTCAAGCTACACCTTC. This codes for CASSQIEGSSYTF.

J is TRBJ1-5 and V is TRBV29-1; tentatively, D is TRBD1 (6 bases). This CDR3 has 13 amino acids. CDR1 is SQVTM, CDR2 ANQGSEA, per germline. V was cut by 3 bases and J by 7 bases, with 13 bases left in between. The CDR3 sequence is CSVDAGGGQPQHF. The CDR3 DNA is TGCAGCGTTGATGCTGGGGGCGGGCAGCCCCAGCATTTT.

This clone came up once. The chain carries TRBV2 and TRBJ1-3, with D perhaps TRBD1 (5 bases). Germline CDR1 is SNHLY and CDR2 is FYNNEI. The CDR3 is made up of 15 amino acids. The V end was cut by 2 bases, the J end by 9 bases, with 17 bases between. The DNA of the CDR3 is TGTGCCAGCAGTGAATTAGCAGGGAGGGGACGCACCATATATTTT. This gives the protein CASSELAGRGRTIYF.

The chain uses TRBV6-4 and TRBJ2-7; D is possibly TRBD2 (6 bases). Between the trimmed V and J ends, which lost 2 bases and 0 bases, there was a span of 17 bases. CDR1 MRHNA and CDR2 SNTAGT come from the germline V gene. This CDR3 has 17 amino acids. The CDR3 region has the DNA TGTGCCAGCAGTGACGGACCTTGGGGGAGGAGCTCCTACGAGCAGTACTTC. This encodes CASSDGPWGRSSYEQYF.

Written as DNA, the CDR3 is TGCAGCGTTGAAAGGCTAGCGGGGGAGACCCAGTACTTC. Residues: CSVERLAGETQYF. The V call is TRBV29-1, the J call TRBJ2-5; 9 bases agree with TRBD2. V lost 2 bases to trimming and J lost 5 bases; unmatched junction nucleotides: 3. Germline-derived CDR1 and CDR2 are SQVTM and ANQGSEA. CDR3 length: 13 amino acids.

The CDR3 DNA reads as TGTGCCAGCAGCGATACCACAGATACGCAGTATTTT. It codes for CASSDTTDTQYF. The rearrangement links TRBV25-1 to TRBJ2-3; no firm D call. CDR3 length: 12 residues. V was shortened by 6 bases and J by 2 bases, with 6 bases between the two germline ends. Germline loops: CDR1 MGHDK, CDR2 SYGVNS.

The chain uses TRBV19 and TRBJ1-1; D is undetermined. Germline loops: CDR1 LNHDA, CDR2 SQIVND (reference sequence). V was clipped by 1 base and J by 0 bases, with 3 bases between them. The CDR3 loop spans 13 amino acids. CDR3 protein: CASSIGMNTEAFF. The CDR3 nucleotides read TGTGCCAGTAGTATAGGTATGAACACTGAAGCTTTCTTT.

This chain uses TRBV2 with TRBJ2-7, with D perhaps matching TRBD2 (5 bases). This CDR3 spans 11 amino acids. The V gene lost 8 bases and the J gene lost 4 bases, with 9 bases spanning the gap. Germline CDR1 SNHLY, CDR2 FYNNEI. The CDR3 DNA follows: TGTGCCAGCGGCGGGCAGTACGAGCAGTACTTC. Translation: CASGGQYEQYF.

J is TRBJ2-2 and V is TRBV5-6; D uncertain. Trimming cost V 1 base and J 4 bases, with 14 bases left between them. This CDR3 has 16 amino acids. Looked up from germline, CDR1 is SGHDT and CDR2 is YYEEEE. The CDR3 region is CASSLSSGRFTGELFF. CDR3 nucleotides: TGTGCCAGCAGCTTGTCGTCAGGCCGATTCACCGGGGAGCTGTTTTTT.

J is TRBJ1-5 and V is TRBV6-5; D call uncertain. This CDR3 region has 13 residues. Trimming took off 2 bases at V and 6 bases at J, with 8 bases between the two ends. Per germline, CDR1 MNHEY and CDR2 SVGAGI. CDR3 sequence reads: CASSYDRRQPQHF. The CDR3 DNA sequence: TGTGCCAGCAGTTACGACCGCCGTCAGCCCCAGCATTTT.

As concerns this clone: Its ends do not fully match the called genes, so a read error is possible. The rearrangement uses TRBV5-1 and TRBJ2-3; D uncertain. The CDR3 is made up of 15 amino acids. Germline lookup yields CDR1 SGHRS and CDR2 YFSETQ. CDR3 in amino acids: CASSAPERGTDTQYF. As DNA, the CDR3 is TGCGCCAGCAGCGCCCCGGAGCGTGGCACGGATACGCAGTATTTT.

V is TRBV18 and J is TRBJ1-6; TRBD1 matches at 7 bases. CDR1 is KGHSH and CDR2 is LQKENI in the germline V gene. J gave up 4 bases and V 2 bases, and 11 bases lay outside the gene matches. CDR3 length: 18 residues. The CDR3 bases are TGTGCCAGCTCACCATCTCCCCCCGCACAGGGGTATAATTCACCCCTCCACTTT. This sequence encodes CASSPSPPAQGYNSPLHF. Full variable domain (outside the CDR3, taken from reference TRBV18 and TRBJ1-6): NAGVMQNPRHLVRRRGQEARLRCSPMKGHSHVYWYRQLPEEGLKFMVYLQKENIIDESGMPKERFSAEFPKEGPSILRIQQVVRGDSAAYFCASSPSPPAQGYNSPLHFGNGTRLTVT.

The chain joins TRBV19 to TRBJ1-2; D call uncertain. The V and J ends lost 2 bases and 7 bases respectively, with 8 bases between them. The CDR3 runs to 12 residues. Germline V gives CDR1 LNHDA, CDR2 SQIVND (reference sequence). This chain's CDR3 is CASSIRRAGYTF. The CDR3 bases are TGTGCCAGTAGTATAAGGAGGGCTGGCTACACCTTC. Combining the CDR3 with reference TRBV19 and TRBJ1-2 gives the whole variable domain DGGITQSPKYLFRKEGQNVTLSCEQNLNHDAMYWYRQDPGQGLRLIYYSQIVNDFQKGDIAEGYSVSREKKESFPLTVTSAQKNPTAFYLCASSIRRAGYTFGSGTRLTVV.

This rearrangement joins TRBV11-2 to TRBJ2-1, with TRBD1 matching 8 bases. The length of the CDR3 is 18 residues. V gave up 5 bases and J gave up 4 bases; unmatched junction bases: 16. Germline loops: CDR1 SGHAT, CDR2 FQNNGV. This CDR3 is CASSTTGRLDRGYNEQFF. The CDR3, as DNA: TGTGCCAGCAGCACGACAGGGCGTCTCGACAGGGGTTACAATGAGCAGTTCTTC.

Here the CDR3 DNA reads TGTGCCAGCAGCCGCCTACCCCGGGGGGGTTACAATGAGCAGTTCTTC. This translates into CASSRLPRGGYNEQFF. The chain couples TRBV3-1 (or the pseudogene TRBV3-2) to TRBJ2-1; 8 nucleotides match TRBD2. V was pared by 4 bases and J by 4 bases, with 9 bases of the junction left unmatched. This CDR3 comprises 16 residues. Germline V gives CDR1 LGHDT, CDR2 YNNKEL (reference sequence).

The chain combines TRBV19 with TRBJ1-5; D not certain. The CDR3 is made up of 15 amino acids. CDR1 and CDR2 from the germline V gene are LNHDA and SQIVND (reference sequence). V lost 6 bases to trimming and J lost 1 base, with 13 bases between them. CDR3 region: CASRYSQRSNQPQHF. DNA of the CDR3: TGTGCCAGTAGATATAGTCAGAGAAGCAATCAGCCCCAGCATTTT. Variable domain in full (rest from reference TRBV19 and TRBJ1-5): DGGITQSPKYLFRKEGQNVTLSCEQNLNHDAMYWYRQDPGQGLRLIYYSQIVNDFQKGDIAEGYSVSREKKESFPLTVTSAQKNPTAFYLCASRYSQRSNQPQHFGDGTRLSIL.

The chain recombines TRBV21-1 with TRBJ1-6. TRBV21-1 is annotated as a pseudogene. CDR3 size: 14 residues. CDR3 bases: TGTGCCAATCCTGGGGTTTTTTTGAGCTCACCCCTCCACTTT. This gives the protein CANPGVFLSSPLHF.

Note on this clone: Other nucleotide sequences from this sample produce the same CDR3. V and J are TRBV6-5 and TRBJ1-1, with D unclear. Germline V gives CDR1 MNHEY, CDR2 SVGAGI. Trimming removed 3 bases at V and 5 bases at J, with 10 bases between. The CDR3 contains 13 residues. The CDR3 DNA reads as TGTGCCAGCAGTTATAACCCGGAAACTGAAGCTTTCTTT. This encodes CASSYNPETEAFF.

The DNA for the CDR3 is TGCGCCAGCAGCTTGGAAAGTGGAGGGGGCACTGGCTACACCTTC. This sequence encodes CASSLESGGGTGYTF. V and J are TRBV5-1 and TRBJ1-2; 7 bases fit TRBD1. Trimming took 0 bases from V and 7 from J; bases not matched to a gene: 9. CDR1 and CDR2 (germline): SGHRS, YFSETQ. The CDR3 length is 15 residues.

The chain is built from TRBV19 and TRBJ2-2; 12 nucleotides line up with TRBD1. CDR3 length: 14 residues. V lost 8 bases and J lost 6; bases outside the gene matches: 4. From germline, CDR1 is LNHDA and CDR2 SQIVND (reference sequence). CDR3 nucleotide sequence: TGTGCCAGTTCTGGGACAGGGGGCCCCGGGGAGCTGTTTTTT. This encodes CASSGTGGPGELFF.